Listed below are T cell receptor beta chains from one sample, sequenced in a study of early T cells in non-severe SARS-CoV-2 infection. TCRdb analysed the 5' RACE reads with MiXCR anew, one entry per CDR3 protein. The sample holds around 40,000 distinct CDR3 sequences, under 8% seen once. The input for sequencing was whole blood, taken at baseline. Every receptor here comes from an adult who was a healthcare worker with PCR-confirmed SARS-CoV-2 infection or an uninfected control (not recorded which). The CDR3 runs from the conserved cysteine through the conserved F or W. D genes are given only for firm matches. For some rows the clone size is stated as once, few or many, or as a class when expanded; others skip it.

D: -
J: TRBJ2-6
V: TRBV3-1
size: few
CDR3: CASSRQGTGANVLTF
DNA: TGTGCCAGCAGCCGCCAGGGGACTGGGGCCAACGTCCTGACTTTC

D: TRBD2
J: TRBJ2-3
V: TRBV20-1
size: many
CDR3: CSANPSGRKDTQYF
DNA: TGCAGTGCCAATCCTAGCGGGAGGAAAGATACGCAGTATTTT

D: -
J: TRBJ1-2
V: TRBV27
size: -
CDR3: CASTSGSLSGYTF
DNA: TGTGCCAGCACCTCAGGGTCCCTGAGTGGCTACACCTTC

D: -
J: TRBJ2-7
V: TRBV7-2
size: few
CDR3: CASSLDVEPPVDEQYF
DNA: TGTGCCAGCAGCTTAGATGTCGAACCCCCCGTGGACGAGCAGTACTTC

D: TRBD1
J: TRBJ2-2
V: TRBV10-3
size: many
CDR3: CAIKGTGPTGELFF
DNA: TGTGCCATAAAAGGGACAGGGCCCACCGGGGAGCTGTTTTTT

D: -
J: TRBJ1-2
V: TRBV10-3
size: many
CDR3: CAISVTGNYGYTF
DNA: TGTGCCATCAGTGTTACAGGAAACTATGGCTACACCTTC

D: TRBD1
J: TRBJ2-3
V: TRBV11-2
size: -
CDR3: CASSLVSGTGLDTQYF
DNA: TGTGCCAGCAGCTTAGTTTCCGGGACAGGGCTGGATACGCAGTATTTT

D: TRBD2
J: TRBJ2-1
V: TRBV20-1
size: -
CDR3: CSARDGYGTSQYNEQFF
DNA: TGCAGTGCTAGAGACGGGTACGGGACTAGCCAGTACAATGAGCAGTTCTTC

D: -
J: TRBJ2-3
V: TRBV6-6
size: -
CDR3: CASGDTQYF
DNA: TGTGCCAGCGGGGATACGCAGTATTTT

D: -
J: TRBJ1-2
V: TRBV27
size: -
CDR3: CASSLGAANSYGYTF
DNA: TGTGCCAGCAGTTTAGGGGCAGCAAACTCCTATGGCTACACCTTC

D: TRBD1
J: TRBJ1-1
V: TRBV20-1
size: -
CDR3: CSAPTGDWGTEAFF
DNA: TGCAGTGCTCCGACAGGGGACTGGGGCACTGAAGCTTTCTTT

D: TRBD1
J: TRBJ2-2
V: TRBV27
size: many
CDR3: CASTSGTVSNTGELFF
DNA: TGTGCCAGCACCTCAGGGACAGTTTCGAACACCGGGGAGCTGTTTTTT

D: TRBD2
J: TRBJ2-7
V: TRBV20-1
size: many
CDR3: CSARDPRTVRASGPYEQYF
DNA: TGCAGTGCTAGAGATCCGCGAACAGTGCGGGCTAGCGGACCCTACGAGCAGTACTTC

D: -
J: TRBJ2-1
V: TRBV5-1
size: many
CDR3: CASSPRFAGIRSTYNEQFF
DNA: TGCGCCAGCAGCCCCAGATTCGCGGGGATTAGATCTACCTACAATGAGCAGTTCTTC

D: TRBD2
J: TRBJ2-1
V: TRBV11-2
size: few
CDR3: CASSLSGTYNEQFF
DNA: TGTGCCAGCAGCCTTAGCGGGACCTACAATGAGCAGTTCTTC

D: -
J: TRBJ2-7
V: TRBV10-1
size: -
CDR3: CASSAKGDRKQYF
DNA: TGCGCCAGCAGTGCGAAGGGCGACAGGAAGCAGTACTTC

D: -
J: TRBJ2-5
V: TRBV28
size: many
CDR3: CASSLISGLQETQYF
DNA: TGTGCCAGCAGTTTGATCTCAGGGTTACAAGAGACCCAGTACTTC

D: -
J: TRBJ2-6
V: TRBV6-1
size: many
CDR3: CASSDKFGQTRSGANVLTF
DNA: TGTGCCAGCAGTGATAAGTTTGGGCAGACCCGCTCTGGGGCCAACGTCCTGACTTTC

D: TRBD1
J: TRBJ1-1
V: TRBV5-5
size: many
CDR3: CASSLRQGANMNTEAFF
DNA: TGTGCCAGCAGCTTGAGACAGGGGGCGAACATGAACACTGAAGCTTTCTTT

D: TRBD1
J: TRBJ1-6
V: TRBV27
size: few
CDR3: CASRGQGSSPLHF
DNA: TGTGCCAGCAGGGGACAGGGGAGTTCACCCCTCCACTTT

D: -
J: TRBJ2-7
V: TRBV29-1
size: many
CDR3: CSVHNGWGTYEQYF
DNA: TGCAGCGTTCATAACGGGTGGGGTACTTACGAGCAGTACTTC

D: TRBD1
J: TRBJ1-1
V: TRBV6-1
size: few
CDR3: CASSWDRNTEAFF
DNA: TGTGCCAGCAGTTGGGACAGAAACACTGAAGCTTTCTTT

D: TRBD2
J: TRBJ2-3
V: TRBV4-1
size: few
CDR3: CASSPTSANTDTQYF
DNA: TGCGCCAGCAGCCCGACTAGCGCAAACACAGATACGCAGTATTTT

D: -
J: TRBJ2-2
V: TRBV19
size: few
CDR3: CASSMSVNTGELFF
DNA: TGTGCCAGTAGTATGAGCGTCAACACCGGGGAGCTGTTTTTT

D: -
J: TRBJ2-3
V: TRBV14
size: many
CDR3: CASSQTAPSTDTQYF
DNA: TGTGCCAGCAGCCAAACTGCTCCTAGCACAGATACGCAGTATTTT

D: -
J: TRBJ1-1
V: TRBV12-3/TRBV12-4
size: few
CDR3: CASLMGVSNTEAFF
DNA: TGTGCCAGCCTAATGGGGGTGTCGAACACTGAAGCTTTCTTT

D: -
J: TRBJ2-7
V: TRBV6-6
size: -
CDR3: CASSTYDDYEQYF
DNA: TGTGCCAGCAGTACCTACGACGACTACGAGCAGTACTTC

D: -
J: TRBJ1-5
V: TRBV19
size: few
CDR3: CASSIKRVGSNQPQHF
DNA: TGTGCCAGTAGTATTAAAAGGGTAGGAAGCAATCAGCCCCAGCATTTT

D: TRBD1
J: TRBJ1-4
V: TRBV18
size: many
CDR3: CASSPSGTGGTANEKLFF
DNA: TGTGCCAGCTCACCATCCGGGACAGGGGGAACAGCTAATGAAAAACTGTTTTTT

D: -
J: TRBJ2-3
V: TRBV28
size: once
CDR3: CASSSGSPDTQYF
DNA: TGTGCCAGCAGTTCAGGCTCCCCAGATACGCAGTATTTT

D: -
J: TRBJ2-3
V: TRBV4-3
size: few
CDR3: CASSQDLNQPTDTQYF
DNA: TGCGCCAGCAGCCAAGATCTAAACCAGCCGACAGATACGCAGTATTTT

D: -
J: TRBJ1-1
V: TRBV7-9
size: -
CDR3: CASSLEINTEAFF
DNA: TGTGCCAGCAGCTTAGAGATCAACACTGAAGCTTTCTTT

D: TRBD2
J: TRBJ2-1
V: TRBV18
size: -
CDR3: CASSSTRTRGDNEQFF
DNA: TGTGCCAGCTCATCAACGAGGACTAGAGGTGACAATGAGCAGTTCTTC

D: -
J: TRBJ2-7
V: TRBV14
size: -
CDR3: CASSQDVPRARVTYEQYF
DNA: TGTGCCAGCAGCCAAGATGTACCACGGGCACGAGTTACCTACGAGCAGTACTTC

D: TRBD2
J: TRBJ2-5
V: TRBV7-2
size: many
CDR3: CASSFAGAFQETQYF
DNA: TGTGCCAGCAGCTTTGCGGGAGCCTTCCAAGAGACCCAGTACTTC

D: -
J: TRBJ2-2
V: TRBV5-4
size: many
CDR3: CASSYDSTGELFF
DNA: TGTGCCAGCAGCTACGACTCCACCGGGGAGCTGTTTTTT

D: -
J: TRBJ2-3
V: TRBV29-1
size: many
CDR3: CSVATDRDTQYF
DNA: TGCAGCGTAGCAACCGACAGAGATACGCAGTATTTT

D: TRBD2
J: TRBJ2-7
V: TRBV27
size: few
CDR3: CASSTHRTSGGEQYF
DNA: TGTGCCAGCAGTACTCATAGGACTAGCGGGGGCGAGCAGTACTTC

D: -
J: TRBJ2-2
V: TRBV5-6
size: many
CDR3: CASSFTGELFF
DNA: TGTGCCAGCAGCTTCACCGGGGAGCTGTTTTTT